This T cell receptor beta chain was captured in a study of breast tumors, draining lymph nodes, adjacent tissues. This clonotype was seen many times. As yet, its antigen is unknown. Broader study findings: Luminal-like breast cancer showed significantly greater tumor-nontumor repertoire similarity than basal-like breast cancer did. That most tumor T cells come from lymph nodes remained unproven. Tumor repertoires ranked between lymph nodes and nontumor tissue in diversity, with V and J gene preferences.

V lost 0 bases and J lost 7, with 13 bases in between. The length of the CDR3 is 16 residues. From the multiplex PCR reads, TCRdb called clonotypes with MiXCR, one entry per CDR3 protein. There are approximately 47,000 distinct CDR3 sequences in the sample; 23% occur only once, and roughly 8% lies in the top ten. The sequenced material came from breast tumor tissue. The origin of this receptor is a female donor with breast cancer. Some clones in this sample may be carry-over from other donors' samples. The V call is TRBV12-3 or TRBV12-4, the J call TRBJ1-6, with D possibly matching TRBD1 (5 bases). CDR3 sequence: CASSLAHGGLNSPLHF. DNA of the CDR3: TGTGCCAGCAGTTTAGCGCATGGGGGATTAAATTCACCCCTCCACTTT.